Listed below are T cell receptor beta chains from one sample, sequenced in a study of shared clonotypes between healthy human individuals. Assay used: immunoSEQ multiplex PCR; TCRdb lists only in-frame clones, some missing. The table includes 2.3 million or so clones, just over 90% detected once. Sequenced: naive CD4+ T cells from PBMCs. The receptors were sampled from a young man in good health. Some clones in this sample may be carry-over from other donors' samples. The CDR3 runs from the conserved cysteine through the conserved F or W. D genes are given only for firm matches. Part of the rows lack a size; the others show once, few, many or a class for expanded clones.

TRBJ2-5,TRBD1,TRBV7-2,-,TGTGCCAGCAGCTGGACAGGGACCGAGGGGCCCCAGTACTTC,CASSWTGTEGPQYF
TRBJ2-7,TRBD1,TRBV6-1,-,TGTGCCAGCAGTGAACCCGGGACAGGGATAGGCGAGCAGTACTTC,CASSEPGTGIGEQYF
TRBJ1-2,-,TRBV7-3,few,TGTGCCAGCAGCTTGGGGACTTCCGGAAACTATGGCTACACCTTC,CASSLGTSGNYGYTF
TRBJ2-1,TRBD2,TRBV19,-,TGTGCCAGTAGTATAGGGGGACTAGGCGTGGTGGAGCAGTTCTTC,CASSIGGLGVVEQFF
TRBJ1-2,TRBD1,TRBV27,-,TGTGCCAGCAGTCCCGGGACAGGGACCTTCCAAGCTAACTATGGCTACACCTTC,CASSPGTGTFQANYGYTF
TRBJ1-5,TRBD1,TRBV5-6,-,TGTGCCAGCAGCCGGGGGGACAGGGGGAATCAGCCCCAGCATTTT,CASSRGDRGNQPQHF
TRBJ1-2,-,TRBV28,-,TGTGCCAGCAGTTTACCCGGACAGAGCTATGGCTACACCTTC,CASSLPGQSYGYTF
TRBJ2-7,-,TRBV28,-,TGTGCCAGCAGTTTATTGGGGCAAGCCTACGAGCAGTACTTC,CASSLLGQAYEQYF
TRBJ2-7,-,TRBV5-1,-,TGCGCCAGCAGCTTTGGTGGGGGGAGCTCCTACGAGCAGTACTTC,CASSFGGGSSYEQYF
TRBJ2-1,-,TRBV5-1,-,TGCGCCAGCAGCCCTGACAGGCCCCTGACCAATGAGCAGTTCTTC,CASSPDRPLTNEQFF
TRBJ2-1,-,TRBV14,-,TGTGCCAGCAGCCCAACTCGTGGGTACCGTCGGGACAATGAGCAGTTCTTC,CASSPTRGYRRDNEQFF
TRBJ2-7,-,TRBV25-1,-,TGTGCCAGCAGTGAATCTTCGGGTTGGACCTACGAGCAGTACTTC,CASSESSGWTYEQYF
TRBJ2-3,TRBD2,TRBV7-2,-,TGTGCCAGCAGCCTAACTAGCGGCCCCCGGGATACGCAGTATTTT,CASSLTSGPRDTQYF
TRBJ2-1,TRBD2,TRBV28,-,TGTGCCAGCAGTTCGGGGGGAAGCTCCTACAATGAGCAGTTCTTC,CASSSGGSSYNEQFF
TRBJ1-3,-,TRBV28,-,TGTGCCAGCAGTCTCAGCTGGAGGGACACAGTGGGAAACACCATATATTTT,CASSLSWRDTVGNTIYF
TRBJ2-1,-,TRBV19,-,TGTGCCAGTAGTATAATGCGCGGGGTCAATGAGCAGTTCTTC,CASSIMRGVNEQFF
TRBJ2-7,TRBD1,TRBV19,once,TGTGCCAGTAGTGTTACAGGGGCGCCTTCCTACGAGCAGTACTTC,CASSVTGAPSYEQYF
TRBJ1-6,-,TRBV6-5,once,TGTGCCAGCAGTTACTCGAGGGTTCCCTCACCCCTCCACTTT,CASSYSRVPSPLHF
TRBJ2-3,-,TRBV12-5,-,TGTGCTAGTGCCATCACAGATACGCAGTATTTT,CASAITDTQYF
TRBJ1-1,-,TRBV5-4,-,TGTGCCAGCAGCCTCCCGGAGCAGTCGGGGACTGAAGCTTTCTTT,CASSLPEQSGTEAFF
TRBJ1-4,-,TRBV7-2,-,TGTGCCAGCAGCACGGGACGGAGTAATGAAAAACTGTTTTTT,CASSTGRSNEKLFF
TRBJ2-5,TRBD2,TRBV7-7,-,TGTGCCAGCAGAACGTCAGCGGGAGGCCCCGGAAGTGAGACCCAGTACTTC,CASRTSAGGPGSETQYF
TRBJ2-2,TRBD2,TRBV19,few,TGTGCCAGTAGTACTAGCGGGAGGGACTCGCTGTTTTTT,CASSTSGRDSLFF
TRBJ1-5,-,TRBV2,-,TGTGCCAGCAGTGAAGGGTATTCGCTACATCAGCCCCAGCATTTT,CASSEGYSLHQPQHF
TRBJ1-5,TRBD1,TRBV30,-,TGTGCCTGGAGCGGGACAGGGAACCAGCCCCAGCATTTT,CAWSGTGNQPQHF
TRBJ2-5,TRBD1,TRBV6-6,-,TGTGCCAGCAGTCGATACGACAGGGTTCACACAGAGACCCAGTACTTC,CASSRYDRVHTETQYF
TRBJ2-1,-,TRBV11-3,-,TGTGCCAGCAGCTTCGGGGTCGGGCTAGTAAATGAGCAGTTCTTC,CASSFGVGLVNEQFF
TRBJ1-6,TRBD1,TRBV30,-,TGTGCCTGGGAGACAGGGCGCCTCCCTAATTCACCCCTCCACTTT,CAWETGRLPNSPLHF
TRBJ2-1,-,TRBV10-3,-,TGTGCCATCAGTGCCACTAGTCCTCCCGAAAATGAGCAGTTCTTC,CAISATSPPENEQFF
TRBJ2-3,-,TRBV2,-,TGTGCCAGCAAAGGAGGGCTTAGCACAGATACGCAGTATTTT,CASKGGLSTDTQYF
TRBJ2-7,-,TRBV28,-,TGTGCCAGCAGAAGGGGCGTGGGGTTTTGGGAGCAGTACTTC,CASRRGVGFWEQYF
TRBJ2-3,-,TRBV7-9,-,TGTGCCAGCAGCTTGACGACTAGCACAGATACGCAGTATTTT,CASSLTTSTDTQYF
TRBJ2-5,-,TRBV6-4,-,TGTGCCAGCAGTGAAAAAAGGGGAGAGACCCAGTACTTC,CASSEKRGETQYF
TRBJ1-4,-,TRBV4-3,-,TGCGCCAGCAGCCAGTCGAACCGCGGGGGTGGCCGGGAAAAACTGTTTTTT,CASSQSNRGGGREKLFF
TRBJ1-1,-,TRBV5-4,-,TGTGCCAGCAGCTTTCCCCAGGGGCCTTCTAGACCAATTTTT,CASSFPQGPSRPIF
TRBJ2-7,TRBD1,TRBV9,-,TGTGCCAGCAGCCTTGGACAGGGATCAAAGTACGAGCAGTACTTC,CASSLGQGSKYEQYF
TRBJ2-2,TRBD1,TRBV18,-,TGTGCCAGCTCAACCGGGACAGGGGTCACCGGGGAGCTGTTTTTT,CASSTGTGVTGELFF
TRBJ1-1,-,TRBV9,once,TGTGCCAGCAGCGTAGTTCCGGACGCGGGGGCTGAAGCTTTCTTT,CASSVVPDAGAEAFF
TRBJ1-2,-,TRBV7-9,-,TGTGCCAGCAGCCCGGCGCGGATCTATGGCTACACCTTC,CASSPARIYGYTF
TRBJ2-3,TRBD2,TRBV27,-,TGTGCCAGCAGTCCACGGACTAGCGGGAGCTACGGCACAGATACGCAGTATTTT,CASSPRTSGSYGTDTQYF
TRBJ2-1,-,TRBV11-1,-,TGTGCCAGCAGCTCCGACCGTAGGGTTGAGCAGTTCTTC,CASSSDRRVEQFF
TRBJ1-2,-,TRBV14,-,TGTGCCAGCAGCCAAGGGTGGCAGAACCGAGGCTACACCTTC,CASSQGWQNRGYTF
TRBJ2-5,-,TRBV5-1,-,TGCGCCAGCAGCTTGGTCCAGGGCAGTAAGGAGACCCAGTACTTC,CASSLVQGSKETQYF
TRBJ2-7,-,TRBV5-1,-,TGCGCCAGCAGCTTGGGGATCAGGTCCTACGAGCAGTACTTC,CASSLGIRSYEQYF
TRBJ2-7,TRBD2,TRBV7-2,-,TGTGCCAGCAGCTCCGGACTAGCGGGGACCTACGAGCAGTACTTC,CASSSGLAGTYEQYF
TRBJ2-3,TRBD1,TRBV29-1,-,TGCAGCGTCGACCACAGGGGACGCACAGATACGCAGTATTTT,CSVDHRGRTDTQYF
TRBJ1-5,TRBD1,TRBV30,-,TGTGCCTGGAGCCGACAGGGGAATCAGCCCCAGCATTTT,CAWSRQGNQPQHF
TRBJ2-1,-,TRBV5-4,-,TGTGCCAGCAGCTTGGGGTCTTACAATGAGCAGTTCTTC,CASSLGSYNEQFF
TRBJ2-5,-,TRBV4-1,-,TGCGCCAGCAGCCAAAGGGCAGGCTCTCAATATTACCAAGAGACCCAGTACTTC,CASSQRAGSQYYQETQYF